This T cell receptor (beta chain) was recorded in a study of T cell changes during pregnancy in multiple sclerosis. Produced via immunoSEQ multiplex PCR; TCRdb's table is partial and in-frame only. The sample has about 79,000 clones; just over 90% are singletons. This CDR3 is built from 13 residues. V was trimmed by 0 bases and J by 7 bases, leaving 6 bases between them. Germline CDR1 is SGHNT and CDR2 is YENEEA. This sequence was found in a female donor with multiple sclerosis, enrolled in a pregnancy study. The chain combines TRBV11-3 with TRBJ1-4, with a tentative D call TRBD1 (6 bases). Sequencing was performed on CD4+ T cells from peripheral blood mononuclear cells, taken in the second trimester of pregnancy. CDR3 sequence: CASSLEGAEKLFF. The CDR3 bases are TGTGCCAGCAGCTTAGAGGGGGCTGAAAAACTGTTTTTT. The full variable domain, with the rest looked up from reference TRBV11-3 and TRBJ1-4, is EAGVVQSPRYKIIEKKQPVAFWCNPISGHNTLYWYLQNLGQGPELLIRYENEEAVDDSQLPKDRFSAERLKGVDSTLKIQPAELGDSAVYLCASSLEGAEKLFFGSGTQLSVL.